The 3 T cell receptor beta chains given below trace back to one sample, sequenced in a study of T-cell reconstitution after alpha-beta-depleted transplantation in children. The TCRbeta library was prepared with unique molecular identifiers. TCRdb analysed the PCR reads with MiXCR anew, one entry per CDR3 protein. The sample shows about 640,000 distinct CDR3 sequences, about 15% of them seen only once. The sequences come from PBMCs from the stem cell graft donor, collected from the stem cell graft. The receptors come from a human donor who donated a stem cell graft to a child with acute myeloid leukemia.

V usage is TRBV29-1 and J usage is TRBJ2-5; 8 bases fit TRBD1. This CDR3 spans 14 amino acids. Germline CDR1 and CDR2: SQVTM and ANQGSEA. The V and J ends lost 3 bases and 1 base, in that order; junction bases with no gene match: 4. The CDR3 region is CSVDGTGFQETQYF. The CDR3 coding sequence is TGCAGCGTTGACGGGACAGGCTTCCAAGAGACCCAGTACTTC.

The table lists this clonotype with many counts. Germline is not matched at one junction end, which may reflect a read error. The chain combines TRBV20-1 with TRBJ2-1, with D perhaps given as TRBD1 or TRBD2 (5 bases each). In germline, CDR1 is DFQATT, CDR2 SNEGSKA (reference sequence). The CDR3 is 15 amino acids. Here the CDR3 reads CSAREVGPAYNEQFF. The CDR3 nucleotides read TGCAGTGCAAGAGAGGTGGGACCCGCCTACAATGAGCAGTTCTTC.

This clonotype appeared a few times. CDR3 bases: TGTGCCAGCAGCTTAGCAAGCGGGGGGGCGAGGAATGAGCAGTTCTTC. This sequence encodes CASSLASGGARNEQFF. The chain joins TRBV7-9 to TRBJ2-1, with 10 bases identical to TRBD2. CDR1 and CDR2 (germline): SEHNR, FQNEAQ (reference sequence). The CDR3 is 16 amino acids. V was pared by 0 bases and J by 7 bases, with 6 bases of the junction left unmatched. Using reference TRBV7-9 and TRBJ2-1 for the parts outside the CDR3, the full variable domain is DTGVSQNPRHKITKRGQNVTFRCDPISEHNRLYWYRQTLGQGPEFLTYFQNEAQLEKSRLLSDRFSAERPKGSFSTLEIQRTEQGDSAMYLCASSLASGGARNEQFFGPGTRLTVL.